Listed here are 24 T cell receptor beta chains from one sample, sequenced in a study of shared clonotypes between healthy human individuals. Using immunoSEQ multiplex PCR, the repertoire was profiled, and TCRdb retains in-frame clones only, with some absent. Here the sample spans some 2,500,000 clones, 85% to 95% being singletons. The sequenced sample was naive CD4+ T cells from PBMCs. The subset: CD45RA+ positively selected. Every receptor here comes from a man younger than 35 in good health. Some clones in this sample may be carry-over from other donors' samples.

The chain uses TRBV2 and TRBJ2-1; TRBD2 aligns across 13 bases. The CDR3 is 16 residues long. Germline-derived CDR1 and CDR2 are SNHLY and FYNNEI. After removal of 4 bases from V and 7 bases from J, the junction contained 7 bases not matched to a gene. The CDR3 region is CASSAQLAGGDNEQFF. DNA of the CDR3: TGTGCCAGCAGTGCACAACTAGCGGGAGGGGATAATGAGCAGTTCTTC. The full variable domain, in which reference TRBV2 and TRBJ2-1 provide the parts outside the CDR3, is EPEVTQTPSHQVTQMGQEVILRCVPISNHLYFYWYRQILGQKVEFLVSFYNNEISEKSEIFDDQFSVERPDGSNFTLKIRSTKLEDSAMYFCASSAQLAGGDNEQFFGPGTRLTVL.

This chain joins TRBV18 and TRBJ1-2, with TRBD1 matching over 9 bases. The CDR3 spans 14 residues. After removal of 4 bases from V and 7 bases from J, the junction contained 7 bases not matched to a gene. Germline assignment: CDR1 KGHSH and CDR2 LQKENI. CDR3 DNA: TGTGCCAGCTCACTTGGACAGGGGATGGTTGGCTACACCTTC. Amino acid sequence: CASSLGQGMVGYTF.

The chain joins TRBV28 to TRBJ1-1; D unclear. The V and J ends lost 3 bases and 1 base respectively, with 9 bases between them. The CDR3 covers 14 residues. CDR1 is MDHEN, CDR2 SYDVKM, per germline. CDR3 in amino acids: CASSFIGGNTEAFF. The DNA of the CDR3 is TGTGCCAGCAGTTTCATTGGAGGGAACACTGAAGCTTTCTTT.

Comment on this clone: Other DNA sequences in this specimen translate into the identical CDR3. V usage is TRBV28 and J usage is TRBJ1-2; D ambiguous. The ends were cut back, 2 bases at V and 5 bases at J, with 6 bases in the middle. The CDR3 spans 12 residues. Germline V gives CDR1 MDHEN, CDR2 SYDVKM. The CDR3 spells CASSLRAYGYTF. The CDR3 region has the DNA TGTGCCAGCAGTTTACGGGCGTATGGCTACACCTTC.

The chain recombines TRBV7-9 with TRBJ2-5; D possibly uses TRBD1 or TRBD2 (5 bases each). Germline V gene sequence: CDR1 SEHNR, CDR2 FQNEAQ (reference sequence). The CDR3 loop spans 16 amino acids. Trimming shortened V by 8 bases and J by 4 bases, and 23 bases separated the two germline ends. CDR3 sequence (DNA): TGTGCCAGCCAAGGTCGAGGGGCCGTCGTGGGAGAGACCCAGTACTTC. It is translated as CASQGRGAVVGETQYF.

A few counts support this clone. The chain couples TRBV27 to TRBJ2-2, with D maybe TRBD2 (6 bases). Germline V gives CDR1 MNHEY, CDR2 SMNVEV (reference sequence). Trimming stripped 10 bases from V and 4 bases from J, with 16 bases between. The CDR3 has 14 residues. The CDR3 is CATGRGIGTGELFF. The CDR3 nucleotides read TGTGCCACAGGGCGGGGAATAGGCACCGGGGAGCTGTTTTTT.

Written as DNA, the CDR3 is TGTGCCAGCAGCTTGTTATGGGAGTCCGCCTACAATGAGCAGTTCTTC. As protein: CASSLLWESAYNEQFF. This chain links TRBV7-8 with TRBJ2-1, with D maybe TRBD2 (5 bases). The CDR3 loop spans 16 amino acids. Per the germline V gene, CDR1 is SGHVS and CDR2 is FQNEAQ. Trimming shortened V by 3 bases and J by 2 bases, and 14 bases separated the two germline ends.

V and J are TRBV2 and TRBJ1-5, with TRBD1 as a possible D gene (6 bases). The CDR3 consists of 15 residues. The V gene lost 7 bases and the J gene lost 2 bases, with 15 bases spanning the gap. The germline gives CDR1 SNHLY, CDR2 FYNNEI. DNA for the CDR3: TGTGCCAGCACGGCGGCAGGGGTAGGCAATCAGCCCCAGCATTTT. It encodes CASTAAGVGNQPQHF.

The V and J genes are TRBV6-6 and TRBJ1-1; TRBD1 matches at 7 bases. Unmatched junction bases numbered 4, after V lost 5 bases and J lost 1 base. CDR1 is MNHNY and CDR2 is SVGAGI in the germline V gene (reference sequence). CDR3 length: 14 residues. Here the CDR3 DNA reads TGTGCCAGCAGTACCCGGACAGGGAACACTGAAGCTTTCTTT. Translation gives CASSTRTGNTEAFF.

The chain recombines TRBV7-9 with TRBJ2-2; the D gene is possibly TRBD1 (7 bases). Germline assignment: CDR1 SEHNR and CDR2 FQNEAQ (reference sequence). With 0 bases removed from V and 4 bases from J, the gap between germline ends came to 12 bases. The CDR3 extends over 16 amino acids. CDR3 residues: CASSLASGGGTGELFF. The CDR3 DNA reads as TGTGCCAGCAGCTTAGCGTCAGGGGGAGGCACCGGGGAGCTGTTTTTT.

The chain joins TRBV7-6 to TRBJ1-2; D is ambiguous. CDR1 is SGHVS and CDR2 is FNYEAQ in the germline V gene. Trimming took 4 bases from V and 6 from J, leaving 9 bases between them. There are 12 residues in the CDR3. As DNA, the CDR3 is TGTGCCAGCAGCTCGGACGCCAATGGCTACACCTTC. Translating it yields CASSSDANGYTF.

The chain uses TRBV30 and TRBJ1-6, with TRBD1 matching 7 bases. This CDR3 comprises 15 residues. After removal of 5 bases from V and 7 bases from J, the junction contained 11 bases not matched to a gene. CDR1 GTSNPN and CDR2 SVGIG come from the germline V gene (reference sequence). CDR3 protein: CAWGTLKGANSPLHF. The CDR3 region has the DNA TGTGCCTGGGGGACATTAAAGGGGGCGAATTCACCCCTCCACTTT.

Note on this clone: This sample also contains other DNA sequences that code for the same CDR3. The gene calls are TRBV20-1 and TRBJ1-1; D uncertain. The V gene lost 3 bases and the J gene lost 3 bases, with 5 bases spanning the gap. The CDR3 runs 11 residues. Germline V lookup: CDR1 DFQATT, CDR2 SNEGSKA (reference sequence). The CDR3 DNA sequence: TGCAGTGCTAGGAGGGACACTGAAGCTTTCTTT. It specifies CSARRDTEAFF.

Concerning this clone itself: Within the sample, other DNA sequences also encode this same CDR3. This chain uses TRBV6-6 with TRBJ1-5, with a weak D call TRBD1 (5 bases). Deletions cut 2 bases from V and 0 bases from J, with 5 bases between. The CDR3 is 14 amino acids. Germline V gives CDR1 MNHNY, CDR2 SVGAGI (reference sequence). The CDR3 reads CASSYGGSNQPQHF. The CDR3 nucleotides read TGTGCCAGCAGTTACGGGGGTAGCAATCAGCCCCAGCATTTT.

The V and J genes are TRBV6-4 and TRBJ2-7; D remains unclear. The germline V and J ends were trimmed by 6 bases and 5 bases, with 14 bases remaining between them. This CDR3 contains 13 residues. Germline CDR1 is MRHNA and CDR2 is SNTAGT. The CDR3 loop reads CASRYRPNHEQYF. As DNA, the CDR3 is TGTGCCAGCAGGTACCGGCCAAATCACGAGCAGTACTTC.

This clone appeared once. The gene calls are TRBV5-1 and TRBJ1-2; D perhaps matches TRBD1 (5 bases). Trimming cost V 0 bases and J 4 bases, with 10 bases left between them. Germline-derived CDR1 and CDR2 are SGHRS and YFSETQ. The CDR3 is made up of 14 amino acids. The CDR3: CASSLGQPGYGYTF. CDR3 nucleotide sequence: TGCGCCAGCAGCTTGGGACAGCCTGGCTATGGCTACACCTTC. Combining the CDR3 with reference TRBV5-1 and TRBJ1-2 gives the whole variable domain KAGVTQTPRYLIKTRGQQVTLSCSPISGHRSVSWYQQTPGQGLQFLFEYFSETQRNKGNFPGRFSGRQFSNSRSEMNVSTLELGDSALYLCASSLGQPGYGYTFGSGTRLTVV.

The rearrangement joins TRBV6-1 to TRBJ2-7, with 9 bases matching TRBD2. J lost 3 bases, V lost 6 bases, and 6 bases had no gene match. The CDR3 contains 14 residues. The germline V gene encodes CDR1 MNHNS and CDR2 SASEGT. The CDR3: CASRPGLALYEQYF. The CDR3 DNA sequence: TGTGCCAGCAGACCGGGACTAGCTCTCTACGAGCAGTACTTC.

The chain uses TRBV15 and TRBJ2-1; perhaps TRBD2 as D (6 bases). The CDR3 is 16 amino acids. Per germline, CDR1 LNHNV and CDR2 YYDKDF (reference sequence). The V and J ends lost 0 bases and 2 bases respectively, with 11 bases between them. Here the CDR3 reads CATSRDARLAYNEQFF. The CDR3, as DNA: TGTGCCACCAGCAGAGATGCGAGACTAGCCTACAATGAGCAGTTCTTC.

This clone showed up just once. The chain has TRBV5-1 and TRBJ2-5; possibly TRBD2 for D (6 bases). Germline V lookup: CDR1 SGHRS, CDR2 YFSETQ. The CDR3 is 14 amino acids. Trimming stripped 4 bases from V and 1 base from J, with 11 bases between. This CDR3 reads CASSPGVGQETQYF. The DNA for the CDR3 is TGCGCCAGCAGCCCGGGGGTGGGCCAAGAGACCCAGTACTTC.

The rearrangement joins TRBV5-1 to TRBJ2-3; D gene uncertain. There are 13 residues in the CDR3. The germline V gene has CDR1 SGHRS and CDR2 YFSETQ. The V end lost 4 bases, the J end lost 6 bases, and 12 bases lay between the germline ends. Written as DNA, the CDR3 is TGCGCCAGCAGCGCCCACCACGGGGATACGCAGTATTTT. It translates to CASSAHHGDTQYF.

The chain joins TRBV10-3 to TRBJ2-7, with 7 bases lining up with TRBD1. The CDR3 runs to 12 residues. V shed 7 bases, J shed 9 bases, and the junction held 9 bases outside the gene matches. Germline loops: CDR1 ENHRY, CDR2 SYGVKD. CDR3 sequence reads: CAIKDRRSTQYF. CDR3 nucleotides: TGTGCCATCAAGGACAGGAGGAGTACGCAGTACTTC.

This clone showed up just once. J is TRBJ1-5 and V is TRBV4-1; no reliable D call. Germline-derived CDR1 and CDR2 are MGHRA and YSYEKL. This CDR3 has 20 amino acids. The V end lost 0 bases, the J end lost 0 bases, and 21 bases lay between the germline ends. The CDR3 region is CASSQDIQPLRLYSNQPQHF. The CDR3 DNA reads as TGCGCCAGCAGCCAAGATATACAGCCTCTACGCCTCTATAGCAATCAGCCCCAGCATTTT.

The chain is built from TRBV30 and TRBJ1-3; 8 nucleotides line up with TRBD1. V shed 3 bases and J 4 bases; nucleotides not matched to a gene: 8. Germline V CDR1 and CDR2: GTSNPN, SVGIG (reference sequence). The CDR3 length is 15 residues. In nucleotides, the CDR3 is TGTGCCTGGAGCACGGGACAGGTGTTCGGAAACACCATATATTTT. As protein: CAWSTGQVFGNTIYF.

The chain employs TRBV2 and TRBJ2-7, with TRBD1 matching 8 bases. J was trimmed by 6 bases and V by 7 bases; bases with no gene match: 11. The CDR3 is 14 amino acids. Looked up from germline, CDR1 is SNHLY and CDR2 is FYNNEI. The CDR3, as DNA: TGTGCCAGCAAACGGGGACAGGCGCTTTCCGAGCAGTACTTC. Encoded protein: CASKRGQALSEQYF. The entire variable domain, with the rest obtained from reference TRBV2 and TRBJ2-7, is as follows: EPEVTQTPSHQVTQMGQEVILRCVPISNHLYFYWYRQILGQKVEFLVSFYNNEISEKSEIFDDQFSVERPDGSNFTLKIRSTKLEDSAMYFCASKRGQALSEQYFGPGTRLTVT.